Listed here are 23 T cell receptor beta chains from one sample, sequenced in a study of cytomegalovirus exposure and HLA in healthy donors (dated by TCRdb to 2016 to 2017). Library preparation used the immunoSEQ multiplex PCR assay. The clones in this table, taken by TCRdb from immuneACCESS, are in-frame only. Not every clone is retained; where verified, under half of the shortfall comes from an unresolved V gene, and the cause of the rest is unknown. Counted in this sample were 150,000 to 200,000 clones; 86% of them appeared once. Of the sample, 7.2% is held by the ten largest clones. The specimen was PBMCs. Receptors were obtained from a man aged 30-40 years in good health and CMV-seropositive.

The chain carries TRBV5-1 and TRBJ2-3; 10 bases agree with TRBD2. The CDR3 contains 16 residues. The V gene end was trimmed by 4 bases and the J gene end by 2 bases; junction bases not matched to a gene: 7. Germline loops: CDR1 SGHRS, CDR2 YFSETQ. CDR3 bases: TGCGCCAGCAGCCGCGGGACTAGCGCCTTCACAGATACGCAGTATTTT. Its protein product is CASSRGTSAFTDTQYF.

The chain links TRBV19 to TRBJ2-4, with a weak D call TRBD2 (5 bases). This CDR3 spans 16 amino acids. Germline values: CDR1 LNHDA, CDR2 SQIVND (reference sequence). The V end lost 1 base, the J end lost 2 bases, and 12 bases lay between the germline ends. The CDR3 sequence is CASSIVGSGSKNIQYF. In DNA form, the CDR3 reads TGTGCCAGTAGTATAGTGGGGAGTGGGTCCAAAAACATTCAGTACTTC.

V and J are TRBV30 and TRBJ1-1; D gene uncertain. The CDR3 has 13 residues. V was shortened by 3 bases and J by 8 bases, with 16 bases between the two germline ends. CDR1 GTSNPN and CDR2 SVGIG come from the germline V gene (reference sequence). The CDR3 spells CAWREGGIPEAFF. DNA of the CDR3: TGTGCCTGGAGGGAAGGCGGGATTCCCGAAGCTTTCTTT. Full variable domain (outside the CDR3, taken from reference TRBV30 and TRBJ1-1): SQTIHQWPATLVQPVGSPLSLECTVEGTSNPNLYWYRQAAGRGLQLLFYSVGIGQISSEVPQNLSASRPQDRQFILSSKKLLLSDSGFYLCAWREGGIPEAFFGQGTRLTVV.

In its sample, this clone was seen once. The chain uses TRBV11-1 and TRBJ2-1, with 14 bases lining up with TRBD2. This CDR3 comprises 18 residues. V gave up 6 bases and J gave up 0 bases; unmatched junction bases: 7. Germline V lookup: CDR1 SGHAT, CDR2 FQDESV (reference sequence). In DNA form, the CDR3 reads TGTGCCAGCAGAGGACTAGCGGGAGGCCGCAGCTCCTACAATGAGCAGTTCTTC. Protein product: CASRGLAGGRSSYNEQFF.

CDR3 region: CASSGGGSNQPQHF. Written as DNA, the CDR3 is TGTGCCAGCAGCGGGGGGGGTAGCAATCAGCCCCAGCATTTT. V is TRBV9 and J is TRBJ1-5; D possibly corresponds to TRBD1 (5 bases). The CDR3 sequence is 14 residues long. From germline, CDR1 is SGDLS and CDR2 YYNGEE. Trimming shortened V by 3 bases and J by 0 bases, and 7 bases separated the two germline ends.

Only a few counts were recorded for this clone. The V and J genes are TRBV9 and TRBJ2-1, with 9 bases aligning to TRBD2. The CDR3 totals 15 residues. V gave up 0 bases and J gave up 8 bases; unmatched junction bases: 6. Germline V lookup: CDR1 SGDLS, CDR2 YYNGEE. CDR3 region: CASSVETSGGHEQFF. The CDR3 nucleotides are TGTGCCAGCAGCGTAGAGACTAGCGGAGGGCATGAGCAGTTCTTC.

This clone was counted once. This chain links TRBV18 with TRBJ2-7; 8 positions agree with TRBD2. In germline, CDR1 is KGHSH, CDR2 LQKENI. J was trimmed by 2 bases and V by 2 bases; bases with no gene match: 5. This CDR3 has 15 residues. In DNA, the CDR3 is TGTGCCAGCTCACCAGGGTCGGGAGGGCCCTACGAGCAGTACTTC. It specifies CASSPGSGGPYEQYF.

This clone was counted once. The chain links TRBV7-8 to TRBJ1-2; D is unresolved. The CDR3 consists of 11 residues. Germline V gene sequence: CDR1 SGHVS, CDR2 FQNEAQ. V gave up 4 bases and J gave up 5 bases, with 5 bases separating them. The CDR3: CASSSQYGYTF. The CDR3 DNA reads TGTGCCAGCAGCTCGCAATATGGCTACACCTTC.

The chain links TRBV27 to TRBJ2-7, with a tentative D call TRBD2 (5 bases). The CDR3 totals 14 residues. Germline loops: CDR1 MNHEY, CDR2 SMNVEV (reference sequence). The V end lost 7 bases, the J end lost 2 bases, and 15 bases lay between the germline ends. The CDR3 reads CASIPSGNPYEQYF. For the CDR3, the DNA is TGTGCCAGCATCCCATCCGGGAACCCCTACGAGCAGTACTTC.

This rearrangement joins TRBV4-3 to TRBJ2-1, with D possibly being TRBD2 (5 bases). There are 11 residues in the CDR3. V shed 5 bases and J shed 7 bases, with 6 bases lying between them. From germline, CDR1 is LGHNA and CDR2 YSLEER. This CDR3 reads CASSRRNEQFF. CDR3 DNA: TGCGCCAGCAGCAGGAGGAATGAGCAGTTCTTC.

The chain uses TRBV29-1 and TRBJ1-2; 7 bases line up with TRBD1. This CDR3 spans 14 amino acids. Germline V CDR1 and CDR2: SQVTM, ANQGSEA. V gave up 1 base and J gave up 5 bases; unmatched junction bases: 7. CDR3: CSVEAVQGVYGYTF. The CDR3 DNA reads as TGCAGCGTTGAAGCGGTTCAGGGGGTGTATGGCTACACCTTC.

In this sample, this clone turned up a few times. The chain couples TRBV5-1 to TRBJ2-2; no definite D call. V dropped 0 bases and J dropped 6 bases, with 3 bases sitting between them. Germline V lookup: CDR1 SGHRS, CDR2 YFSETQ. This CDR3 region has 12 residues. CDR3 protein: CASSLGSGELFF. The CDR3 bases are TGCGCCAGCAGCTTGGGGTCCGGGGAGCTGTTTTTT.

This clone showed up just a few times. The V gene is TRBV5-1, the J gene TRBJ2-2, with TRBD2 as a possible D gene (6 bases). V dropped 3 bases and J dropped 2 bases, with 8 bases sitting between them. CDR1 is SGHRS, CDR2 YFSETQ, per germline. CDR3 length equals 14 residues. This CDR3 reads CASSWDSNTGELFF. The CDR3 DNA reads TGCGCCAGCAGCTGGGACTCCAACACCGGGGAGCTGTTTTTT.

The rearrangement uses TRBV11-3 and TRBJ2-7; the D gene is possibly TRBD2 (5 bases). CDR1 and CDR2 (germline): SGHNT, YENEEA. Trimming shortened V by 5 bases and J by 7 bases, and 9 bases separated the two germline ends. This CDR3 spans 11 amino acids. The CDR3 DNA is TGTGCCAGCAGCCCATCGGGGGAGCAGTACTTC. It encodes CASSPSGEQYF.

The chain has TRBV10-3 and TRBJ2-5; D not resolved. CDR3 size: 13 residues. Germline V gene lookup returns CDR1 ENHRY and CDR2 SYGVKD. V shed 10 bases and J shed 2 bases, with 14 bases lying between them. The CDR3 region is CASSENAQETQYF. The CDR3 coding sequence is TGTGCCAGTTCAGAGAATGCGCAAGAGACCCAGTACTTC.

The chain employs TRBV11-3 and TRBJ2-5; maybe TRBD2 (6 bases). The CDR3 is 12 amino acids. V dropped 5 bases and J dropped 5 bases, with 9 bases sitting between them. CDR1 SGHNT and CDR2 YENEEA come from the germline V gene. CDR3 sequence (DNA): TGTGCCAGCAGCATTGGGGGGGAGACCCAGTACTTC. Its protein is CASSIGGETQYF.

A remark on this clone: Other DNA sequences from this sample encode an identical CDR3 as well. The CDR3 nucleotides are TGCGCCAGCAGCTTAGCAGGAGGCATGAACACTGAAGCTTTCTTT. Translating it yields CASSLAGGMNTEAFF. The chain joins TRBV5-1 to TRBJ1-1; D gene uncertain. Looked up from germline, CDR1 is SGHRS and CDR2 is YFSETQ. This CDR3 is built from 15 residues. The germline V and J ends were trimmed by 2 bases and 0 bases, with 11 bases remaining between them. The full variable domain, its missing parts supplied by reference TRBV5-1 and TRBJ1-1, is KAGVTQTPRYLIKTRGQQVTLSCSPISGHRSVSWYQQTPGQGLQFLFEYFSETQRNKGNFPGRFSGRQFSNSRSEMNVSTLELGDSALYLCASSLAGGMNTEAFFGQGTRLTVV.

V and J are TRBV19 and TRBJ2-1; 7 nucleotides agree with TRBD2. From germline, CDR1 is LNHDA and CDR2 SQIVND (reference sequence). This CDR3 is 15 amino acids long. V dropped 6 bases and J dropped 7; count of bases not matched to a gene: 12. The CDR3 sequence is CASSGGAGVGNEQFF. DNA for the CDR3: TGTGCCAGTAGCGGAGGGGCGGGAGTAGGTAATGAGCAGTTCTTC.

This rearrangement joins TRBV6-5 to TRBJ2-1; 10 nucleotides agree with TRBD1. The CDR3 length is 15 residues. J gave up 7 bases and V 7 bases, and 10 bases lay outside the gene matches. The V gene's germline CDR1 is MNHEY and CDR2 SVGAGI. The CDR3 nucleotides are TGTGCCAGCAACTTTGACAGGGGGCGCAAAAATGAGCAGTTCTTC. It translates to CASNFDRGRKNEQFF.

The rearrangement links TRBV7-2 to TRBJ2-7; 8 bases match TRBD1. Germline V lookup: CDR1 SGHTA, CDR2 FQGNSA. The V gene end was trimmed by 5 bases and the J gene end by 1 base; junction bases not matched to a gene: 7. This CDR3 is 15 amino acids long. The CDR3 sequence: CASSQHQGASYEQYF. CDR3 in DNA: TGTGCCAGCAGCCAGCATCAGGGGGCTTCCTACGAGCAGTACTTC.

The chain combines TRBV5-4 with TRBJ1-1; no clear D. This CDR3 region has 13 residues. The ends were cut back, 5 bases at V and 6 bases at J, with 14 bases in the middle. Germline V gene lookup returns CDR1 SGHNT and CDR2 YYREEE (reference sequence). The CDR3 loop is CASRSPSLPEAFF. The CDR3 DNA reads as TGTGCCAGCAGATCGCCCTCCTTACCTGAAGCTTTCTTT.

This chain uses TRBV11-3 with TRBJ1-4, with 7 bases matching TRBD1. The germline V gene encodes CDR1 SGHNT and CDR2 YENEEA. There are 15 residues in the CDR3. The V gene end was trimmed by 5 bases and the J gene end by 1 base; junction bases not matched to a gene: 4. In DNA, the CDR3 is TGTGCCAGCAGCCCCACAGGGGTAACTAATGAAAAACTGTTTTTT. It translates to CASSPTGVTNEKLFF.

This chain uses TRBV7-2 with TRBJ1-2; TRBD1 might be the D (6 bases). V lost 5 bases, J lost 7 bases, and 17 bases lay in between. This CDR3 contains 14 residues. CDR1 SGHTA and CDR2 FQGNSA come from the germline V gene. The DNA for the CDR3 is TGTGCCAGCAGCCCAGATAACAGGGACTCTGGCTACACCTTC. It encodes CASSPDNRDSGYTF.